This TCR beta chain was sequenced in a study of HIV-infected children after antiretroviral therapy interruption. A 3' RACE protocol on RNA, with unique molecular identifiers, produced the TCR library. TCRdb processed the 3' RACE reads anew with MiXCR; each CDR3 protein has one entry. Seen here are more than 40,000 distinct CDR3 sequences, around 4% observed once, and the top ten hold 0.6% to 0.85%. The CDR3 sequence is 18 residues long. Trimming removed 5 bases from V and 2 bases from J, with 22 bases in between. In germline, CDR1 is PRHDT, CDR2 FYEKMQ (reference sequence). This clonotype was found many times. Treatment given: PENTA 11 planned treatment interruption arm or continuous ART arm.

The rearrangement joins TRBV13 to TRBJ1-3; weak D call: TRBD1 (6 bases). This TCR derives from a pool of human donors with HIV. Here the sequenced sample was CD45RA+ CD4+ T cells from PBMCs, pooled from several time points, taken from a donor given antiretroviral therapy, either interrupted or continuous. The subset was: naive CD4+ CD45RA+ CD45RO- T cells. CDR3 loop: CASSPDPLQGGTGNTIYF. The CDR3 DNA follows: TGTGCCAGCAGCCCGGACCCCTTACAGGGAGGTACTGGAAACACCATATATTTT.